Below are 5 T cell receptor beta chains sequenced from a single sample in a study of blood T cells in healthy people across ages. A second PCR of about 6 to 11 cycles used a sample-barcoded 5' primer and a J-beta primer mix. TCRdb reprocessed the 5' RACE reads via MiXCR and lists one record per CDR3 protein. The table has about 1.5 million distinct CDR3 sequences, 35% to 45% seen once. The sequencing sample was made of blood. The receptors were gathered from a woman younger than 30 in good health.

In nucleotides, the CDR3 is TGTGCCAGCAGTTTAGGCACCAGGACTAGCGGGAGCACAGATACGCAGTATTTT. It encodes CASSLGTRTSGSTDTQYF. This chain joins TRBV28 and TRBJ2-3; 11 positions agree with TRBD2. CDR3 length equals 18 residues. V shed 2 bases, J shed 0 bases, and the junction held 7 bases outside the gene matches. The germline V gene has CDR1 MDHEN and CDR2 SYDVKM.

This sequence joins TRBV4-1 and TRBJ2-2, with D unresolved. Germline loops: CDR1 MGHRA, CDR2 YSYEKL. The CDR3 runs to 13 residues. Trimming took 1 base from V and 7 from J, leaving 7 bases between them. The chain's CDR3 is CASSQAPFGELFF. The CDR3 DNA reads TGCGCCAGCAGCCAAGCCCCCTTCGGGGAGCTGTTTTTT.

Comments on this clonotype: One end of the junction varies from germline; a read error may be responsible. The rearrangement joins TRBV7-2 to TRBJ2-1; 8 bases are shared with TRBD2. This CDR3 is 15 amino acids long. The V gene's germline CDR1 is SGHTA and CDR2 FQGNSA. CDR3 protein: CARSLGVGTSNEQFF. CDR3 sequence (DNA): TGTGCCCGCAGCTTAGGTGTCGGGACTAGCAATGAGCAGTTCTTC.

The chain recombines TRBV10-3 with TRBJ1-2; no clear D. This CDR3 has 15 residues. Germline V CDR1 and CDR2: ENHRY, SYGVKD. Trimming pared 6 bases from V and 0 bases from J, leaving 14 bases between. The CDR3 DNA follows: TGTGCCATCAGCGAGAGATATCAAGCTAACTATGGCTACACCTTC. As protein: CAISERYQANYGYTF.

This chain connects TRBV30 to TRBJ1-5, with no clear D. From germline, CDR1 is GTSNPN and CDR2 SVGIG (reference sequence). CDR3 length equals 13 residues. V was shortened by 8 bases and J by 0 bases, with 11 bases between the two germline ends. This CDR3 is CARNLDSNQPQHF. The CDR3 nucleotides read TGTGCCCGGAATCTAGATAGCAATCAGCCCCAGCATTTT.